This T cell receptor beta chain was recorded in a study of blood T cell repertoires in COVID-19. For the study at large: COVID-19 samples collected from the United States, Italy and Spain covered acute and convalescent phases. The analysed material was cDNA or gDNA that came from T cells, B-cell-depleted T cells, or PBMCs.

Per the germline V gene, CDR1 is SGHRS and CDR2 is YFSETQ. The junction had 1 base not matched to a gene; V was cut back by 0 bases and J by 5 bases. This CDR3 is built from 13 residues. In the authors' workflow: Using reference gene primer amplification, nucleated cell counts were estimated. The table came from immunoSEQ multiplex PCR; TCRdb's copy has only in-frame clones and leaves some out. V, J and clone size are taken as reported in that table, and D and trimming were inferred from the DNA itself. Of tens of thousands of clones listed, about 89% are singletons. The chain couples TRBV5-1 to TRBJ2-5; 7 positions match TRBD1. This sequence originates from a man in his fifties or sixties with active COVID-19. The sequenced material came from peripheral blood. For the CDR3, the DNA is TGCGCCAGCAGCTTGGGACAGGGTGAGACCCAGTACTTC. Translation gives CASSLGQGETQYF.